The sample holds many counts of the clone carrying this T cell receptor (beta chain). Its antigen is currently unknown. The sample belongs to a study of early T cells in non-severe SARS-CoV-2 infection. On the study more broadly: The chains were unpaired, and the sequenced material was bulk RNA from unsorted whole blood. Study-wide results and limits: Matching against VDJdb likely underestimated virus-specific expansions, favoring anti-spike CD8.

As part of library construction, unique molecular identifiers were attached to individual cDNA molecules. From the 5' RACE reads, TCRdb called clonotypes with MiXCR, one entry per CDR3 protein. The sample shows approximately 97,000 distinct CDR3 sequences, approximately 10% of them seen only once. The V gene's germline CDR1 is SQVTM and CDR2 ANQGSEA. This CDR3 is 14 amino acids long. V lost 4 bases to trimming and J lost 4 bases; unmatched junction nucleotides: 5. The sequence came from an adult who was a healthcare worker with PCR-confirmed SARS-CoV-2 infection or an uninfected control (not recorded which). This specimen consisted of whole blood, obtained at baseline. This sequence joins TRBV29-1 and TRBJ2-3; the match to TRBD2 covers 10 bases. This chain's CDR3 is CSVVALAGADTQYF. In DNA, the CDR3 is TGCAGCGTTGTAGCCCTAGCGGGGGCAGATACGCAGTATTTT.